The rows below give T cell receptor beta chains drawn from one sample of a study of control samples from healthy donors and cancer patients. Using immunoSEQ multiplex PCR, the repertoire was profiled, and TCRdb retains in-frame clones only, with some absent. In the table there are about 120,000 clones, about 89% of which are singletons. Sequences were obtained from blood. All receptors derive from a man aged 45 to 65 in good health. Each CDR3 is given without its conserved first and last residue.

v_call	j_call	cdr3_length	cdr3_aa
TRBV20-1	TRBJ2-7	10	SASDSSYEQY
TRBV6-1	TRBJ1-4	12	ASSEQGNHEKLF
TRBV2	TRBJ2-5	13	ASSHDRGRRRDQY
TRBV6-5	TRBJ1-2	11	ASRLGAGYGYT
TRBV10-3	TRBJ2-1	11	AISEKQGAEQF
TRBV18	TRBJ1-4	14	ASSQGRQGANEKLF
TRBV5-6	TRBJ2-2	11	ASSLGNTGELF
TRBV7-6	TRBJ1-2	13	ASSETGEANYGYT
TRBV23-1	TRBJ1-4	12	ASSPDREGEKLF
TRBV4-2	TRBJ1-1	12	ASSPGRGRTEAF
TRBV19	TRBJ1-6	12	ATREDSHNSPLH
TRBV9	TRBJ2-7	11	ASAGTGDHEQY
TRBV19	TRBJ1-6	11	ATQGARNSPLH
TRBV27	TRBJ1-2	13	ASSLRGISNYGYT
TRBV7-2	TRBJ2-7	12	ASSDRQGGYEQY
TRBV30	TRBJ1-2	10	AWSPGIYGYT
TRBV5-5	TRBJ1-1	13	ASSLGGTQNTEAF